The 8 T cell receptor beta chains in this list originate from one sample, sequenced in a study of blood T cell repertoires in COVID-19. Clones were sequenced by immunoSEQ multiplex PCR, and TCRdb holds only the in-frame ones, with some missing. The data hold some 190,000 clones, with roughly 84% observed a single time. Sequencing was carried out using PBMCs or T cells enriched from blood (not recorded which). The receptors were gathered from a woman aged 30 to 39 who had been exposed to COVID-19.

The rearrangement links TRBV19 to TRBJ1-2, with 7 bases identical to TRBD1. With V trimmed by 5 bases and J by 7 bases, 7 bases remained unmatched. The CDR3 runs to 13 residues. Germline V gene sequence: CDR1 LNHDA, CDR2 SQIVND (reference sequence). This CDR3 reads CASSGGTELGYTF. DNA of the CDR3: TGTGCCAGTAGTGGGGGGACAGAGCTTGGCTACACCTTC. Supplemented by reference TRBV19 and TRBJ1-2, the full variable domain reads DGGITQSPKYLFRKEGQNVTLSCEQNLNHDAMYWYRQDPGQGLRLIYYSQIVNDFQKGDIAEGYSVSREKKESFPLTVTSAQKNPTAFYLCASSGGTELGYTFGSGTRLTVV.

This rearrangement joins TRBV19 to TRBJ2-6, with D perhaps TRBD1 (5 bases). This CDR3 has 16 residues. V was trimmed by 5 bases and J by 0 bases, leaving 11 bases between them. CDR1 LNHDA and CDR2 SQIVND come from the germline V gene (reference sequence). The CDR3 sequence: CASSPDSFSGANVLTF. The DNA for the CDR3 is TGTGCCAGTAGTCCCGACAGCTTCTCTGGGGCCAACGTCCTGACTTTC.

The CDR3 DNA reads TGTGCCAGCTCGATGTCGCAGGGCAACTATGGCTACACCTTC. Amino acids: CASSMSQGNYGYTF. The chain uses TRBV6-5 and TRBJ1-2, with D tentatively TRBD1 (5 bases). Trimming took 8 bases from V and 2 from J, leaving 15 bases between them. Germline V lookup: CDR1 MNHEY, CDR2 SVGAGI. This CDR3 is built from 14 residues.

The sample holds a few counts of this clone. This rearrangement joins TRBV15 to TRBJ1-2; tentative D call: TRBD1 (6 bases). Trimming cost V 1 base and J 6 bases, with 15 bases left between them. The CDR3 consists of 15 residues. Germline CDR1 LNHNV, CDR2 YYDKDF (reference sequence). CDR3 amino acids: CATSRVRGILNGYTF. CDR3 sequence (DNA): TGTGCCACCAGCAGAGTTAGGGGGATATTAAATGGCTACACCTTC.

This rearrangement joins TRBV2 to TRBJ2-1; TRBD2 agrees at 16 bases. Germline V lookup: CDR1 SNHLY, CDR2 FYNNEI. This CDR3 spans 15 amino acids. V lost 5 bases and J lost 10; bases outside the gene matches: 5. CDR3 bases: TGTGCCAGCAGTCAGGGACTAGCGGGGGGGCGGGAGCAGTTCTTC. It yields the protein CASSQGLAGGREQFF.

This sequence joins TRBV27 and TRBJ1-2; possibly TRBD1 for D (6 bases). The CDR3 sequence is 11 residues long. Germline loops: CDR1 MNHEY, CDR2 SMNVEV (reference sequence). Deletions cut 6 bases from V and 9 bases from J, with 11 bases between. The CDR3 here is CASRAGDRYTF. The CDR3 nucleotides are TGTGCCAGCAGAGCAGGGGATCGCTACACCTTC.

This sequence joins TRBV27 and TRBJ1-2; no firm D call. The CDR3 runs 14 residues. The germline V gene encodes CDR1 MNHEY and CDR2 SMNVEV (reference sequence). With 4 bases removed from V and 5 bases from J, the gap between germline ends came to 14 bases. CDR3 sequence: CASSSSGEGYGYTF. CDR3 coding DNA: TGTGCCAGCAGTTCCTCAGGCGAGGGTTATGGCTACACCTTC.

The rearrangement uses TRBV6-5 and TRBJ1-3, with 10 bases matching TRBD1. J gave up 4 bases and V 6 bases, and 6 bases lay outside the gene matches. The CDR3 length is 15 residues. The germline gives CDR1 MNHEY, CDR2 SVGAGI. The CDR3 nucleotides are TGTGCCAGCAGCCGAGACAGGGGGCCCGGAAACACCATATATTTT. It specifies CASSRDRGPGNTIYF.